Listed below are T cell receptor beta chains from one sample, sequenced in a study of human versus mouse CDR3 diversity and MHC coevolution. Here immunoSEQ multiplex PCR was the method, and the copy in TCRdb shows in-frame clones only, minus some. The table shows tens of thousands of clones, with approximately 94% occurring only once. The sequenced sample was naive CD4+ T cells from blood. Receptors originate from a person in their sixties in good health. CDR3s include the opening cysteine and the closing phenylalanine or tryptophan. The order of the fields is clone size, D gene, J gene, V gene, CDR3 DNA, CDR3 protein. A D gene is named only where the DNA matches it firmly. A clone size is listed for some rows: how often the clone was seen (once, few, many), or a class if it is expanded.

>NA|NA|TRBJ1-1|TRBV27
TGTGCCAGCAGTTTGGAGGCCAGGGGCACTGAAGCTTTCTTT
CASSLEARGTEAFF
>NA|NA|TRBJ2-3|TRBV19
TGTGCCAGTAATCGACAGGTTAGCACAGATACGCAGTATTTT
CASNRQVSTDTQYF
>NA|TRBD2|TRBJ2-7|TRBV6-5
TGTGCCAGCAGTTCCCGACTAGCAGGGAGCTACGAGCAGTACTTC
CASSSRLAGSYEQYF
>once|TRBD2|TRBJ2-7|TRBV9
TGTGCCAGCAGCGAACTAGCGGGAGCCTCCTACGAGCAGTACTTC
CASSELAGASYEQYF
>NA|NA|TRBJ2-2|TRBV19
TGTGCCAGTAGTATAATTAGGAGGGAGGAGCTGTTTTTT
CASSIIRREELFF
>NA|TRBD2|TRBJ2-1|TRBV7-3
TGTGCCAGCAGCCCACCCCCGGGGGGAGAGCAGTTCTTC
CASSPPPGGEQFF
>NA|TRBD1|TRBJ2-7|TRBV10-3
TGTGCCATCAGTGGGGACAGGGGACTCTCCTACGAGCAGTACTTC
CAISGDRGLSYEQYF
>NA|NA|TRBJ2-3|TRBV7-8
TGTGCCAGCAGCTTAGCGACGCGGGTCGGAGATACGCAGTATTTT
CASSLATRVGDTQYF
>once|TRBD2|TRBJ2-7|TRBV5-4
TGTGCCAGCAGCTCGGGGGGTCTAGCGGGAGCCTACGAGCAGTACTTC
CASSSGGLAGAYEQYF
>once|TRBD2|TRBJ2-1|TRBV11-1
TGTGCCAGCAGCTTAGGTGAAACCGGGACTAGAGGGCAAAATGAGCAGTTCTTC
CASSLGETGTRGQNEQFF
>NA|TRBD2|TRBJ2-7|TRBV9
TGTGCCAGCAGCGTCGCGGGACTAGCGGCATACGAGCAGTACTTC
CASSVAGLAAYEQYF
>NA|NA|TRBJ2-7|TRBV11-3
TGTGCCAGCAGCTTTCGCTCGGGCTACGAGCAGTACTTC
CASSFRSGYEQYF
>NA|NA|TRBJ1-1|TRBV6-5
TGTGCCACGACACGAATTATGAACACTGAAGCTTTCTTT
CATTRIMNTEAFF
>NA|NA|TRBJ1-5|TRBV21-1
TGTGCCAGCAGCGGAAGGGGGGGCCAGAAGGGCAATCAGCCCCAGCATTTT
CASSGRGGQKGNQPQHF
>NA|TRBD2|TRBJ2-3|TRBV7-3
TGTGCCAGCAGCTTAGGACTAGCGACAGATACGCAGTATTTT
CASSLGLATDTQYF
>once|NA|TRBJ1-2|TRBV19
TGTGCCAGTAGTATAGAACAGAGCTATGGCTACACCTTC
CASSIEQSYGYTF
>once|TRBD1|TRBJ2-7|TRBV19
TGTGCCAGTAGTGTGCGGGACAGGTCCTACGAGCAGTACTTC
CASSVRDRSYEQYF
>once|TRBD2|TRBJ2-3|TRBV30
TGTGCCTGGAGTGGAGGGCGGGAGGGCTGGGAAGATACGCAGTATTTT
CAWSGGREGWEDTQYF
>NA|TRBD2|TRBJ2-1|TRBV5-1
TGCGCCAGCAGCTTGGGGGGGACGGGACTAGCCTATGAGCAGTTCTTC
CASSLGGTGLAYEQFF
>NA|NA|TRBJ1-1|TRBV5-1
TGCGCCAGCAGCTTGGGAGCAGGGAACACTGAAGCTTTCTTT
CASSLGAGNTEAFF
>NA|TRBD2|TRBJ2-7|TRBV7-9
TGTGCCAGCAGTTATAGCGGGAGCTTCTTCAACGAGCAGTACTTC
CASSYSGSFFNEQYF
>NA|NA|TRBJ1-2|TRBV27
TGTGCCAGCAGTTTCAGGGGCACCGGTTTTTTTCCTGGTGGCTACACCTTC
CASSFRGTGFFPGGYTF
>NA|TRBD1|TRBJ1-6|TRBV10-1
TGCGCCAGCAGTGTAACAGGGGAGCCACCCCTCCACTTT
CASSVTGEPPLHF
>NA|NA|TRBJ1-1|TRBV5-1
TGCGCCAGCAGCCTGGGAGGGTCCACGGGTGGCACTGAAGCTTTCTTT
CASSLGGSTGGTEAFF
>NA|NA|TRBJ1-1|TRBV19
TGTGCCAGTAGTATAGGGGTACAGCCGAACACTGAAGCTTTCTTT
CASSIGVQPNTEAFF
>NA|TRBD2|TRBJ2-2|TRBV19
TGTGCCAGTAAAACGCGCGGCGGGAGAGATACCGGGGAGCTGTTTTTT
CASKTRGGRDTGELFF
>once|TRBD2|TRBJ2-1|TRBV7-2
TGTGCCAGCAGCCTTCGATCCGGGACTAGCGGTTACAATGAGCAGTTCTTC
CASSLRSGTSGYNEQFF
>few|NA|TRBJ2-3|TRBV19
TGTGCCAGTAGTCCTCACTCTACTAGCAAAGATACGCAGTATTTT
CASSPHSTSKDTQYF
>NA|NA|TRBJ1-2|TRBV6-6
TGTGCCAGCAGTTACGACAGGAGCAGCTATGGCTACACCTTC
CASSYDRSSYGYTF
>NA|TRBD1|TRBJ1-5|TRBV7-9
TGTGCCAGCAGCCAGACAGGGGGAAGGAGTCAGCCCCAGCATTTT
CASSQTGGRSQPQHF
>NA|TRBD2|TRBJ2-2|TRBV19
TGTGCCAGTAGCATAGGCGGGAGGGGCACCGGGGAGCTGTTTTTT
CASSIGGRGTGELFF
>NA|TRBD1|TRBJ2-7|TRBV4-1
TGCGCCAGCAGCCGCTCGGAAGGGGACAGCTACGAGCAGTACTTC
CASSRSEGDSYEQYF
>once|NA|TRBJ1-4|TRBV5-1
TGCGCCAGCAGCTTGAGGGGCGCGGATGAAAAACTGTTTTTT
CASSLRGADEKLFF
>once|NA|TRBJ2-4|TRBV10-2
TGCGCCAGCAGTGAACAGGGTCAAAACATTCAGTACTTC
CASSEQGQNIQYF
>NA|TRBD2|TRBJ2-3|TRBV7-3
TGTGCCAGCAGCACCCAAGACGGGAGGGGGACGCAGTATTTT
CASSTQDGRGTQYF
>NA|NA|TRBJ2-3|TRBV5-6
TGTGCCAGCAGCTCCAGTGGCACAGATACGCAGTATTTT
CASSSSGTDTQYF
>NA|NA|TRBJ2-7|TRBV11-3
TGTGCCAGCAGCCCCCTCGGCGGGCCTTACGAGCAGTACTTC
CASSPLGGPYEQYF
>NA|NA|TRBJ1-5|TRBV5-1
TGCGCCAGCAGCTTGGGGGGGACGGGGGGCAATCAGCCCCAGCATTTT
CASSLGGTGGNQPQHF
>NA|NA|TRBJ1-2|TRBV27
TGTGCCAGCAGTTTCCTTATCGAAGGACTCAACTATGGCTACACCTTC
CASSFLIEGLNYGYTF
>NA|TRBD1|TRBJ2-6|TRBV19
TGTGCCAGTAGTGAACAGGGGCCGGGCTCTGGGGCCAACGTCCTGACTTTC
CASSEQGPGSGANVLTF
>NA|NA|TRBJ1-2|TRBV7-9
TGTGCCAGCAGCCCGGGTCTCTCCTTCCACTATGGCTACACCTTC
CASSPGLSFHYGYTF
>NA|TRBD2|TRBJ2-1|TRBV19
TGTGCCAGTAGTATCTCGGGAGGGCCTACTGAGCAGTTCTTC
CASSISGGPTEQFF
>NA|TRBD1|TRBJ2-7|TRBV12-5
TGTGCTAGTGGTTTGGAGCTAGGGACAGGGCTCTACGAGCAGTACTTC
CASGLELGTGLYEQYF
>NA|NA|TRBJ1-3|TRBV19
TGTGCCAGTACTCTCTCTGGAAACACCATATATTTT
CASTLSGNTIYF
>NA|NA|TRBJ1-1|TRBV6-6
TGTGCCAGCAGTCCCCCTCCAGAAAGGAACACTGAAGCTTTCTTT
CASSPPPERNTEAFF
>NA|NA|TRBJ2-4|TRBV6-1
TGTGCCAGCAGCATTCCAGGGATCAGCGCAAACATTCAGTACTTC
CASSIPGISANIQYF
>NA|TRBD1|TRBJ2-1|TRBV2
TGTGCCAGCAAGAGGGACAGGGGAACGGACAATGAGCAGTTCTTC
CASKRDRGTDNEQFF
>NA|NA|TRBJ1-1|TRBV9
TGTGCCAGCAGCGTAGGGGGGCAGGGGAACACTGAAGCTTTCTTT
CASSVGGQGNTEAFF
>NA|TRBD1|TRBJ1-4|TRBV18
TGTGCCAGCTCACCGGGACAGGGGGATGAAAAACTGTTTTTT
CASSPGQGDEKLFF
>once|TRBD2|TRBJ2-5|TRBV6-5
TGTGCCAGCAGTTCCGGGACTAGCGGGGTCCAGTACTTC
CASSSGTSGVQYF
>NA|TRBD1|TRBJ1-2|TRBV27
TGTGCCACTTATAGACCGGACAGGCCCCCTTCTGGCTACACCTTC
CATYRPDRPPSGYTF
>NA|TRBD1|TRBJ2-7|TRBV5-1
TGCGCCAGCAGCTCCCCGACAGGGTGGGGCCTTACCTACGAGCAGTACTTC
CASSSPTGWGLTYEQYF
>NA|NA|TRBJ1-2|TRBV5-1
TGCGCCAGCAGCTTGATGGCAGGGGACTATGGCTACACCTTC
CASSLMAGDYGYTF